This T cell receptor beta chain stems from a study of metastatic and nonmetastatic thyroid tumors. Treatment of any kind had been given to no patient before thyroid surgery. TCRdb re-called the PCR reads through MiXCR. The sample lists tens of thousands of clones; about a sixth were seen once. Comment on this clone: The junction differs from germline at one of its ends, possibly a read error.

The CDR3 loop spans 16 amino acids. Germline CDR1 is SGHKS and CDR2 is YYEKEE (reference sequence). The receptor comes from a male donor with papillary thyroid cancer or a benign thyroid nodule (not recorded which). Some clones in this sample may be carry-over from other donors' samples. The J gene is TRBJ2-7, the V gene TRBV5-5, with 8 bases matching TRBD1. The sample consisted of blood. CDR3 DNA sequence: TGTTCCAGCAGCTTGGCCCTTGGACAGGGACCCTTCGAGCAGTACTTC. The encoded protein is CSSSLALGQGPFEQYF.